This T cell receptor (beta chain) was recovered during a study of T cells in Graves' hyperthyroidism and ophthalmopathy. Clinical symptoms, serum thyroxine, TRAb, thyroid ultrasound and orbital computed tomography established diagnosis. The table lists this clonotype with a few counts. CDR1 MNHEY and CDR2 SVGAGI come from the germline V gene. V gave up 2 bases and J gave up 6 bases, with 13 bases separating them. CDR3 size: 14 residues. From RNA transcripts, TCR beta CDR3 regions were amplified. The TCR CDR3 first-round RT-PCR relied on the HTBI primer set. TCRdb called the multiplex PCR reads again in MiXCR, with one record for every CDR3 protein. The table shows 460,000 or so distinct CDR3 sequences, with under 15% occurring only once.

The clonotype was recovered from a woman in her late teens or twenties with Graves' hyperthyroidism. This sequence joins TRBV6-5 and TRBJ1-1, with D tentatively TRBD1 (6 bases). Sequenced sample: blood. Written as DNA, the CDR3 is TGTGCCAGCAGTTACCTTCACAGGGACCCTGAAGCTTTCTTT. It translates to CASSYLHRDPEAFF.